The 17 T cell receptor beta chains listed next were all sequenced from one sample in a study of T cell repertoires in cytomegalovirus infection. Their specific antigens are unknown. MiXCR was run by TCRdb on the reads, yielding one entry per CDR3 protein. Of 700,000 to 950,000 distinct CDR3 sequences detected, about 31% appear once; the ten largest clones hold roughly an eighth. The sequencing here drew on cultured CD8+ T cells from PBMCs, taken from culture after CMV antigen stimulation. The receptors stem from a human donor in good health (CMV status not recorded). Some clones in this sample may be carry-over from other donors' samples.

In regard to this clonotype: The DNA is left out, because the CDR3 cannot be placed on it with certainty; the CDR3 is given as TCRdb lists it. The V call is TRBV19, the J call TRBJ2-1; TRBD1, the table's D call, lacks a check against the DNA. The germline CDR1 and CDR2 sequences are LNHDA and SQIVND (reference sequence). The CDR3 numbers 14 amino acids, ends counted. CDR3: CTSVDRGLYNEQFF.

The rearrangement joins TRBV28 to TRBJ1-5; 8 bases map to TRBD1. Looked up from germline, CDR1 is MDHEN and CDR2 is SYDVKM. There are 16 residues in the CDR3. The V segment lost 1 base and the J segment 7 bases; nucleotides outside the gene matches: 9. The CDR3 is CASSLFRTQGEQPQHF. The CDR3 DNA sequence: TGTGCCAGCAGTTTATTTCGTACACAGGGGGAACAGCCCCAGCATTTT.

This clonotype was recorded a few times. V gene TRBV19 combines with J gene TRBJ1-1; D is uncertain. The CDR3 sequence is 13 residues long. Trimming took off 2 bases at V and 7 bases at J, with 11 bases between the two ends. Germline V gene sequence: CDR1 LNHDA, CDR2 SQIVND (reference sequence). The CDR3: CASSISGRNEAFF. In DNA, the CDR3 is TGTGCCAGTAGTATATCCGGCAGAAATGAAGCTTTCTTT.

V gene TRBV10-3 combines with J gene TRBJ2-7; possibly TRBD2 for D (5 bases). The CDR3 is made up of 15 amino acids. Germline V gives CDR1 ENHRY, CDR2 SYGVKD. V gave up 1 base and J gave up 0 bases, with 10 bases separating them. CDR3 nucleotide sequence: TGTGCCATCAGTGAGTGGCGTGGGAGCTCCTACGAGCAGTACTTC. It yields the protein CAISEWRGSSYEQYF.

This clonotype was picked up a small number of times. The chain links TRBV12-3 or TRBV12-4 to TRBJ2-3; TRBD2 agrees at 14 bases. The J segment lost 5 bases and the V segment lost 4 bases, leaving 17 bases of the junction unmatched. The CDR3 is 20 residues long. The CDR3 region has the DNA TGTGCCAGCAGTTCCGGGACTAGCGGGGGTCCTCAGATAGGACTAGATACGCAGTATTTT. Its protein product is CASSSGTSGGPQIGLDTQYF.

The rearrangement joins TRBV7-9 to TRBJ2-3, with 7 bases aligning to TRBD2. This CDR3 region has 17 residues. The V gene's germline CDR1 is SEHNR and CDR2 FQNEAQ (reference sequence). Trimming at V came to 1 base and at J to 0 bases, leaving 7 bases not matched to a gene. CDR3 residues: CASSLVPGRGSTDTQYF. CDR3 nucleotides: TGTGCCAGCAGCTTAGTTCCCGGGCGGGGGAGCACAGATACGCAGTATTTT. Full variable domain (remainder filled in from reference TRBV7-9 and TRBJ2-3): DTGVSQNPRHKITKRGQNVTFRCDPISEHNRLYWYRQTLGQGPEFLTYFQNEAQLEKSRLLSDRFSAERPKGSFSTLEIQRTEQGDSAMYLCASSLVPGRGSTDTQYFGPGTRLTVL.

This rearrangement joins TRBV3-1 to TRBJ1-1; no definite D call. The CDR3 loop spans 13 amino acids. V was shortened by 3 bases and J by 3 bases, with 8 bases between the two germline ends. Germline CDR1 LGHDT, CDR2 YNNKEL (reference sequence). CDR3 protein: CASSQRWDTEAFF. The CDR3 bases are TGTGCCAGCAGCCAGAGGTGGGACACTGAAGCTTTCTTT.

This clonotype was detected a few times. The rearrangement links TRBV7-3 to TRBJ1-6, with D maybe TRBD1 (5 bases). V was pared by 6 bases and J by 5 bases, with 11 bases between. The CDR3 spans 14 residues. Germline values: CDR1 SGHTA, CDR2 FQGTGA. The CDR3 DNA is TGTGCCAGCAGTCGGGGGGGGAATAATTCACCCCTCCACTTT. Translating it yields CASSRGGNNSPLHF.

V and J are TRBV2 and TRBJ1-1, with unresolved D. CDR1 is SNHLY and CDR2 is FYNNEI in the germline V gene. V lost 2 bases and J 0 bases, leaving 7 bases between the germline ends. The CDR3 extends over 14 amino acids. CDR3 amino acids: CASSETTVNTEAFF. In DNA, the CDR3 is TGTGCCAGCAGTGAAACAACCGTGAACACTGAAGCTTTCTTT.

This clonotype was counted only a few times. The chain joins TRBV2 to TRBJ2-7; no clear D gene. Looked up from germline, CDR1 is SNHLY and CDR2 is FYNNEI. The CDR3 covers 14 residues. The V end was cut by 11 bases, the J end by 0 bases, with 17 bases between. The CDR3 bases are TGTGCCTCCTCGGACGAGGAGTTCTCCTACGAGCAGTACTTC. It specifies CASSDEEFSYEQYF.

This clonotype showed up just a few times. This chain uses TRBV15 with TRBJ2-7, with no clear D. V gave up 5 bases and J gave up 0 bases, with 14 bases separating them. Germline V gene sequence: CDR1 LNHNV, CDR2 YYDKDF (reference sequence). The CDR3 spans 15 residues. As DNA, the CDR3 is TGTGCCACCAGCCCCCAACGAGGTAGCTCCTACGAGCAGTACGTC. It yields the protein CATSPQRGSSYEQYV.

This chain uses TRBV27 with TRBJ1-1; the D is unclear. CDR1 is MNHEY and CDR2 is SMNVEV in the germline V gene (reference sequence). The CDR3 extends over 12 amino acids. V lost 6 bases and J lost 4, with 9 bases in between. This CDR3 is CASSMAGTEAFF. CDR3 sequence (DNA): TGTGCCAGCAGCATGGCAGGCACTGAAGCTTTCTTT.

The rearrangement joins TRBV28 to TRBJ2-7; TRBD1 aligns across 7 bases. The length of the CDR3 is 18 residues. Germline V lookup: CDR1 MDHEN, CDR2 SYDVKM. Written as DNA, the CDR3 is TGTGCCAGCAGCGCCGACACCCTCGGACAGGAAGTCTCCCACGAGCAGTACGTC. It encodes CASSADTLGQEVSHEQYV.

This clonotype was found many times. This rearrangement joins TRBV7-2 to TRBJ1-2; D is undetermined. This CDR3 region has 15 residues. V was pared by 3 bases and J by 2 bases, with 13 bases between. CDR1 and CDR2 from the germline V gene are SGHTA and FQGNSA. The DNA for the CDR3 is TGTGCCAGCAGCTTCGCGGCAAAATACAACTATGGCTACACCTTC. It is translated as CASSFAAKYNYGYTF.

CDR3 residues: CASSYSNRLAGEDEQFF. CDR3 DNA sequence: TGTGCCAGCAGTTACTCGAATAGGCTAGCGGGGGAGGATGAGCAGTTCTTC. The chain has TRBV6-5 and TRBJ2-1, with TRBD2 identical over 10 bases. The V gene end was trimmed by 0 bases and the J gene end by 8 bases; junction bases not matched to a gene: 10. The CDR3 has 17 amino acids. Looked up from germline, CDR1 is MNHEY and CDR2 is SVGAGI.

CDR3 DNA: TGTGCCAGCACCAACAGGGCTTTCCAAGAGACCCAGTACTTC. The encoded protein is CASTNRAFQETQYF. The chain couples TRBV28 to TRBJ2-5; D is possibly TRBD1 (6 bases). CDR1 and CDR2 (germline): MDHEN, SYDVKM. V was clipped by 7 bases and J by 1 base, with 13 bases between them. CDR3 size: 14 residues.

CDR3 in amino acids: CASSPGAWELFF. CDR3 nucleotides: TGTGCCAGCAGTCCGGGGGCTTGGGAGCTGTTTTTT. This chain joins TRBV2 and TRBJ2-2; D tentatively fits TRBD1 or TRBD2 (6 bases each). V was trimmed by 5 bases and J by 9 bases, leaving 10 bases between them. The CDR3 is 12 residues long. Germline CDR1 reads SNHLY; CDR2 reads FYNNEI.